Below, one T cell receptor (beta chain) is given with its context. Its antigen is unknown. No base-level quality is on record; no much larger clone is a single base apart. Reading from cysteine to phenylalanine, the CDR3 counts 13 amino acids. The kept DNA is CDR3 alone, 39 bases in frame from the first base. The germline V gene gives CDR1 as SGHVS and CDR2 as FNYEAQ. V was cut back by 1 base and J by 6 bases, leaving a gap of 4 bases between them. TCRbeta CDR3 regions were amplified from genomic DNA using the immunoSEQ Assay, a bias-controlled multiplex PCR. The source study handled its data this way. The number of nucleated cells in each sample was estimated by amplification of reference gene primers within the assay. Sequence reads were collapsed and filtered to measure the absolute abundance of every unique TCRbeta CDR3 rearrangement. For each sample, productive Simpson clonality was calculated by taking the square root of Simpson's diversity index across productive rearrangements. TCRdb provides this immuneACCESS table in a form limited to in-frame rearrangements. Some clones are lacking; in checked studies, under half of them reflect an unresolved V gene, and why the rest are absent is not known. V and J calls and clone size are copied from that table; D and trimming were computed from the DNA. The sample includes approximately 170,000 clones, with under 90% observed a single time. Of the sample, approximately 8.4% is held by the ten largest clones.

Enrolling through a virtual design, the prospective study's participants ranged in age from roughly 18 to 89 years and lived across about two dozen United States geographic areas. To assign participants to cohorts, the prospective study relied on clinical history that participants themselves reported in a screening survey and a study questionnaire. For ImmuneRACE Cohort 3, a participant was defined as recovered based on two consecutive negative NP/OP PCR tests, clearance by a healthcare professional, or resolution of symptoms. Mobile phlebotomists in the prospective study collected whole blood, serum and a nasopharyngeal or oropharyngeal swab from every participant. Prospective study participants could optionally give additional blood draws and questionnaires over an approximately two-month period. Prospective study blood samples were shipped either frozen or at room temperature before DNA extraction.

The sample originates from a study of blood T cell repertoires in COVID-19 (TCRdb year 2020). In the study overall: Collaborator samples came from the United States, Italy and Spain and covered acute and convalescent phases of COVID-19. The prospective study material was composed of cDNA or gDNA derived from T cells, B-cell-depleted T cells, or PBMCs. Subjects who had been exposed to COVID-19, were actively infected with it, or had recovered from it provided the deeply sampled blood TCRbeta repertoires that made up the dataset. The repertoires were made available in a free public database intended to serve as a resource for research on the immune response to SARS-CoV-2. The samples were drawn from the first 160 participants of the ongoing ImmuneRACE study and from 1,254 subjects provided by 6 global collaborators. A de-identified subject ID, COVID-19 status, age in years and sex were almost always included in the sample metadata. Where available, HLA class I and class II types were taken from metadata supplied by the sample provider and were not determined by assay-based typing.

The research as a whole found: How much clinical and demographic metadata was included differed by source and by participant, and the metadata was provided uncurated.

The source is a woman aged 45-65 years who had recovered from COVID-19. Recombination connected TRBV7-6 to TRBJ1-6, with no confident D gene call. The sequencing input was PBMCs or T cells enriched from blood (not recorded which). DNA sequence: TGTGCCAGCAGCTTAGGGCTTAATTCACCCCTCCACTTT. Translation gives CASSLGLNSPLHF.